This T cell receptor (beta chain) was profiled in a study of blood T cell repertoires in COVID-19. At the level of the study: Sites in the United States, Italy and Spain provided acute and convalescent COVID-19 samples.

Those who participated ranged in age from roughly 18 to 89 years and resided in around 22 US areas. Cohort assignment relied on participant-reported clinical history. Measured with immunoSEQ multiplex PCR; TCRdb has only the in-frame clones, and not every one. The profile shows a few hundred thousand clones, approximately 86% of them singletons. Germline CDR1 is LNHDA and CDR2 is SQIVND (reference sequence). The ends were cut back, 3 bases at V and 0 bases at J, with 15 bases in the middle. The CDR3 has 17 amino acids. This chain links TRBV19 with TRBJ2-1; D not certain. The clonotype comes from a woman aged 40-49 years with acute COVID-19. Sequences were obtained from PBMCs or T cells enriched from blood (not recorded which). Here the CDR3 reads CASSIQPGYSSYNEQFF. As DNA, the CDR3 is TGTGCCAGTAGTATCCAACCCGGTTATAGCTCCTACAATGAGCAGTTCTTC.